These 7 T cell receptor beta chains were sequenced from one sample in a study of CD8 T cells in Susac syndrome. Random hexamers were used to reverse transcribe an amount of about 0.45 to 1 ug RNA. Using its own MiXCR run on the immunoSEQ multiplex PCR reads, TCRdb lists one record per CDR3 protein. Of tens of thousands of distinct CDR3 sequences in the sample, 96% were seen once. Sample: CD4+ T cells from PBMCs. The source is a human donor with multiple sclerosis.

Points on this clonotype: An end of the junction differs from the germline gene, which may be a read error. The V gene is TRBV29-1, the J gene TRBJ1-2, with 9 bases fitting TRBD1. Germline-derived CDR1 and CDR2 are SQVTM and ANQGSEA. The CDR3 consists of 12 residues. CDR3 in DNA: TGCAGCGTTGAGGGGACAGGGCAAGTTCCTCTCTTC. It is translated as CSVEGTGQVPLF. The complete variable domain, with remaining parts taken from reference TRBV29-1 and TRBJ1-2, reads SAVISQKPSRDICQRGTSLTIQCQVDSQVTMMFWYRQQPGQSLTLIATANQGSEATYESGFVIDKFPISRPNLTFSTLTVSNMSPEDSSIYLCSVEGTGQVPLFGSGTRLTVV.

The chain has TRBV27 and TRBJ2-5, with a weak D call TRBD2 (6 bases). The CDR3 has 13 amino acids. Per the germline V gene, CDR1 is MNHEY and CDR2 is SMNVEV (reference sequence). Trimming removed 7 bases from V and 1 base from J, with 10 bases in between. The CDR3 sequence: CASITGSQETQYF. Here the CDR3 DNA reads TGTGCCAGCATCACCGGGAGCCAAGAGACCCAGTACTTC.

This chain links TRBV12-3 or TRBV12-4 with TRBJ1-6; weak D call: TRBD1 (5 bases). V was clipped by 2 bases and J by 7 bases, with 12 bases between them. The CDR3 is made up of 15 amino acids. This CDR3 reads CASSLYGGGNSPLHF. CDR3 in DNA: TGTGCCAGCAGTTTATACGGGGGAGGAAATTCACCCCTCCACTTT.

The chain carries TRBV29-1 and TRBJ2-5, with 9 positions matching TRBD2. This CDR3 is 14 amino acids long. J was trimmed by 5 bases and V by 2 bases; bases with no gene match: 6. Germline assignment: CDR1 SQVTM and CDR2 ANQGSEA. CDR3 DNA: TGCAGCGTTGAATCGGCGGGGGGGCAGGAGACCCAGTACTTC. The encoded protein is CSVESAGGQETQYF.

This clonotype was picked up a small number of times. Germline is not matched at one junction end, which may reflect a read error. In DNA form, the CDR3 reads TGTGCCAGCAGCCAAGGTGGGGGCTCAGCCCACATCTTC. Translation: CASSQGGGSAHIF. J is TRBJ2-1 and V is TRBV14, with a possible D match to TRBD1 (6 bases). Germline-derived CDR1 and CDR2 are SGHDN and FVKESK. The CDR3 runs 13 residues.

The CDR3 here is CASSQGSGGWETQYF. For the CDR3, the DNA is TGCGCCAGCAGCCAAGGATCGGGGGGCTGGGAGACCCAGTACTTC. The gene calls are TRBV4-1 and TRBJ2-5; a weak D match, TRBD2 (7 bases). V lost 1 base to trimming and J lost 5 bases, with 14 bases between them. The germline CDR1 and CDR2 sequences are MGHRA and YSYEKL. The CDR3 sequence is 15 residues long.

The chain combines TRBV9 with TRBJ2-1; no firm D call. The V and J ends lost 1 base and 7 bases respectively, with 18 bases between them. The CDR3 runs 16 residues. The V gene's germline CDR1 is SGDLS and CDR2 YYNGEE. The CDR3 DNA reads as TGTGCCAGCAGCGTATCCGGTGCGGCTGCCCAAAATGAGCAGTTCTTC. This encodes CASSVSGAAAQNEQFF.